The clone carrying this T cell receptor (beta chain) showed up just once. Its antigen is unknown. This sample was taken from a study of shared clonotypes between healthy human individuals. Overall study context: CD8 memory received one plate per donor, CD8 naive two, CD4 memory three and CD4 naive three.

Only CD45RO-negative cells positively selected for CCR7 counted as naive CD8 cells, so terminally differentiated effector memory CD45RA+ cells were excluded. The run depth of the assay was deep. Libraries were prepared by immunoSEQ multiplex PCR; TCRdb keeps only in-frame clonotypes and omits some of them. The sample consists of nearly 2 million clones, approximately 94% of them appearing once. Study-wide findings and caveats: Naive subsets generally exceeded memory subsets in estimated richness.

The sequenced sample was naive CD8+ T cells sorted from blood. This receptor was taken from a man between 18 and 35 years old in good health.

CDR3 sequence: CASSLQLAAASYEQYF. CDR3 DNA: TGTGCCAGCAGTTTACAACTAGCGGCTGCCTCCTACGAGCAGTACTTC. The rearrangement uses TRBV27 and TRBJ2-7, with 8 positions matching TRBD2. The germline V gene encodes CDR1 MNHEY and CDR2 SMNVEV (reference sequence). V shed 2 bases, J shed 0 bases, and the junction held 6 bases outside the gene matches. This CDR3 contains 16 residues.